Described below is a single T cell receptor (beta chain) sequence and its context. These data are taken from a study of blood T cell repertoires in COVID-19. Study as a whole: COVID-19 samples collected from the United States, Italy and Spain covered acute and convalescent phases. Sample material is recorded as cDNA or gDNA derived from T cells, B-cell-depleted T cells, or PBMCs.

Original methodology: From reference gene primer amplification, estimates of nucleated cell counts were derived. The assay was immunoSEQ multiplex PCR, and TCRdb's table has in-frame clones only and misses some. The DNA was the basis for D and trimming; V, J and clone size are from that table. The table has about 68,000 clones, 80% to 90% seen once. Sequences were obtained from peripheral blood. The sequence was collected from a woman aged 55-75 years with acute or convalescent COVID-19.

CDR3 DNA sequence: TGTGCCAGCAGCTTCCGCGGGAGGAATGAGCAGTTCTTC. Translation: CASSFRGRNEQFF. The chain couples TRBV11-3 to TRBJ2-1, with TRBD2 matching over 8 bases. V lost 3 bases and J lost 7; bases outside the gene matches: 2. The CDR3 totals 13 residues. The V gene's germline CDR1 is SGHNT and CDR2 YENEEA. Based on the CDR3 plus reference TRBV11-3 and TRBJ2-1, the full variable domain is EAGVVQSPRYKIIEKKQPVAFWCNPISGHNTLYWYLQNLGQGPELLIRYENEEAVDDSQLPKDRFSAERLKGVDSTLKIQPAELGDSAVYLCASSFRGRNEQFFGPGTRLTVL.